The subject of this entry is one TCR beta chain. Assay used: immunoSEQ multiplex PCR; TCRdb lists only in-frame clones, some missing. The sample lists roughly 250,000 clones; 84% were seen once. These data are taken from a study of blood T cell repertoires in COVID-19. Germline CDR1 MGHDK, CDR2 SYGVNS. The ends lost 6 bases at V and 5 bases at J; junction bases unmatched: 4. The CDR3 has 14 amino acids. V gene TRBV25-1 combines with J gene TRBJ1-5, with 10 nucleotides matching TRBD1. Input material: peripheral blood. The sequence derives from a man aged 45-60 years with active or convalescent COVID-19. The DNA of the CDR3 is TGTGCCAGCAGGGGACAGGGGTTTGATCAGCCCCAGCATTTT. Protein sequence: CASRGQGFDQPQHF.